This TCR beta chain was identified during a study of blood T cell repertoires in COVID-19. As for the study in general: COVID-19 samples from acute and convalescent phases originated in the United States, Italy and Spain.

TCRdb keeps only in-frame clones here, not all; method: immunoSEQ multiplex PCR. The sample consists of 300,000 or so clones, around 85% of them appearing once. This sequence originates from a woman between 45 and 65 years old with active or convalescent COVID-19. Material for sequencing was peripheral blood.

The CDR3 region has the DNA TGTGCCAGCAGTGGGACAGGGACTTCTGAAGCTTTCTTT. Translation: CASSGTGTSEAFF. The rearrangement links TRBV2 to TRBJ1-1, with TRBD1 identical over 8 bases. The ends lost 4 bases at V and 6 bases at J; junction bases unmatched: 4. This CDR3 spans 13 amino acids. Germline V gene sequence: CDR1 SNHLY, CDR2 FYNNEI.